One sample yielded the 20 T cell receptor beta chains listed below, sequenced in a study of blood T cell repertoires in COVID-19. Profiled with immunoSEQ multiplex PCR; TCRdb holds only in-frame clones, not every one. The sample records over 30,000 clones, roughly 88% being singletons. Sequencing used peripheral blood. These receptors were obtained from a human donor in a cohort sampled during active COVID-19.

The rearrangement joins TRBV9 to TRBJ2-3, with 7 bases that match TRBD2. Germline CDR1 reads SGDLS; CDR2 reads YYNGEE. This CDR3 spans 19 amino acids. V lost 4 bases to trimming and J lost 1 base; unmatched junction nucleotides: 18. CDR3 in DNA: TGTGCCAGCAGCTCCCGTTCTGCGGGAGAGCCCGGGCGCACAGATACGCAGTATTTT. Translated: CASSSRSAGEPGRTDTQYF.

CDR3 protein: CASSDSGRVAGELFF. The CDR3 DNA follows: TGTGCCAGCAGTGACTCGGGCAGGGTAGCCGGGGAGCTGTTTTTT. V and J are TRBV6-4 and TRBJ2-2; D perhaps matches TRBD1 (5 bases). V gave up 0 bases and J gave up 6 bases, with 11 bases separating them. Germline V CDR1 and CDR2: MRHNA, SNTAGT. CDR3 size: 15 residues.

The genes are TRBV4-2 and TRBJ1-4; 9 bases match TRBD1. Germline V lookup: CDR1 LGHNA, CDR2 YNFKEQ. V lost 4 bases, J lost 6 bases, and 6 bases stayed unmatched. This CDR3 region has 15 residues. In DNA, the CDR3 is TGTGCCAGCAGCCTTCTGACAGGGGGTGATGAAAAACTGTTTTTT. Its protein is CASSLLTGGDEKLFF.

This sequence joins TRBV6-5 and TRBJ1-6; 8 bases map to TRBD1. V dropped 6 bases and J dropped 7; count of bases not matched to a gene: 5. The germline CDR1 and CDR2 sequences are MNHEY and SVGAGI. CDR3 size: 14 residues. CDR3 sequence (DNA): TGTGCCAGCAGAAGGCCAGGGGGCAATTCACCCCTCCACTTT. It yields the protein CASRRPGGNSPLHF.

This chain joins TRBV7-9 and TRBJ1-6; no clear D. Germline V gene lookup returns CDR1 SEHNR and CDR2 FQNEAQ (reference sequence). The CDR3 totals 15 residues. Trimming left V 5 bases short and J 8 bases short, with 16 bases between. CDR3 nucleotides: TGTGCCAGCAGCCCGTACTCCCCCGAGTATTCACCCCTCCACTTT. Protein: CASSPYSPEYSPLHF.

The rearrangement uses TRBV19 and TRBJ2-5, with 9 bases matching TRBD2. From germline, CDR1 is LNHDA and CDR2 SQIVND (reference sequence). Losses at the gene ends were 6 bases for V and 5 bases for J; bases not matched to a gene: 7. The CDR3 is 14 amino acids. CDR3 sequence (DNA): TGTGCCAGTAGCGTAGCGGGAGTGGGGGAGACCCAGTACTTC. Protein: CASSVAGVGETQYF.

The rearrangement joins TRBV6-2 or TRBV6-3 to TRBJ2-7; 7 bases match TRBD2. Unmatched junction bases numbered 14, after V lost 2 bases and J lost 1 base. The V gene's germline CDR1 is MNHEY and CDR2 SVGEGT. The CDR3 spans 18 residues. The CDR3 sequence is CASSYDPSSGWRSYEQYF. Here the CDR3 DNA reads TGTGCCAGCAGTTACGACCCTTCTAGCGGTTGGAGGTCCTACGAGCAGTACTTC.

V and J are TRBV15 and TRBJ2-1, with D hard to call. The CDR3 consists of 13 residues. Germline V gene data show CDR1 as LNHNV and CDR2 as YYDKDF (reference sequence). V was pared by 3 bases and J by 9 bases, with 12 bases between. CDR3 DNA: TGTGCCACCAGCAGGCCTAGATCGGGTGAGCAGTTCTTC. This codes for CATSRPRSGEQFF.

This chain connects TRBV19 to TRBJ2-2; tentative D call: TRBD1 (5 bases). Germline V lookup: CDR1 LNHDA, CDR2 SQIVND (reference sequence). The CDR3 sequence is 12 residues long. V was pared by 7 bases and J by 7 bases, with 10 bases between. Written as DNA, the CDR3 is TGTGCCAGTACAGGGATGGGCGGGGAGCTGTTTTTT. Its protein product is CASTGMGGELFF.

CDR3 in DNA: TGTGCCAGCAGCGCTCTCCGGGGGGATTCACCCCTCCACTTT. It yields the protein CASSALRGDSPLHF. The chain recombines TRBV9 with TRBJ1-6; TRBD1 is a possible D gene (5 bases). The CDR3 is 14 amino acids. The germline V and J ends were trimmed by 3 bases and 8 bases, with 12 bases remaining between them. Germline V gives CDR1 SGDLS, CDR2 YYNGEE. The whole variable domain, filled in from reference TRBV9 and TRBJ1-6, reads DSGVTQTPKHLITATGQRVTLRCSPRSGDLSVYWYQQSLDQGLQFLIQYYNGEERAKGNILERFSAQQFPDLHSELNLSSLELGDSALYFCASSALRGDSPLHFGNGTRLTVT.

The V gene is TRBV4-1, the J gene TRBJ1-1; 7 bases line up with TRBD1. The V gene end was trimmed by 0 bases and the J gene end by 0 bases; junction bases not matched to a gene: 4. The germline gives CDR1 MGHRA, CDR2 YSYEKL. This CDR3 has 16 amino acids. The CDR3 region has the DNA TGCGCCAGCAGCCAAGATAAGGGGGCGGTGAACACTGAAGCTTTCTTT. Translation: CASSQDKGAVNTEAFF.

The chain carries TRBV10-2 and TRBJ1-2, with 8 bases aligning to TRBD1. J was trimmed by 8 bases and V by 2 bases; bases with no gene match: 10. Germline lookup yields CDR1 WSHSY and CDR2 SAAADI. The CDR3 runs to 15 residues. In nucleotides, the CDR3 is TGCGCCAGCAGTGAGCCCGGACAGGGCTCGATCGGCTACACCTTC. Amino acids: CASSEPGQGSIGYTF.

This chain connects TRBV4-1 to TRBJ2-7, with 10 bases matching TRBD2. The germline gives CDR1 MGHRA, CDR2 YSYEKL. The CDR3 spans 14 residues. V gave up 2 bases and J gave up 3 bases; unmatched junction bases: 1. The CDR3 nucleotides are TGCGCCAGCAGCCAATGGACTAGCGGCTACGAGCAGTACTTC. Its protein is CASSQWTSGYEQYF.

V is TRBV27 and J is TRBJ2-1; 9 positions match TRBD2. This CDR3 has 17 amino acids. CDR1 MNHEY and CDR2 SMNVEV come from the germline V gene (reference sequence). V lost 4 bases and J lost 6; bases outside the gene matches: 13. This chain's CDR3 is CASSSPGGSGSGNEQFF. The CDR3 DNA reads as TGTGCCAGCAGTTCCCCGGGGGGTAGCGGGAGTGGCAATGAGCAGTTCTTC.

Only a few counts were recorded for this clone. The chain is built from TRBV9 and TRBJ2-1, with 11 bases lining up with TRBD2. V shed 4 bases, J shed 10 bases, and the junction held 16 bases outside the gene matches. This CDR3 is 17 amino acids long. Germline V gene data show CDR1 as SGDLS and CDR2 as YYNGEE. The CDR3 bases are TGTGCCAGCAGCCTTCCGGGGGCTAGCGGGAGGAGGAACGAGCAGTTCTTC. Residues: CASSLPGASGRRNEQFF. Full variable domain (outside the CDR3, taken from reference TRBV9 and TRBJ2-1): DSGVTQTPKHLITATGQRVTLRCSPRSGDLSVYWYQQSLDQGLQFLIQYYNGEERAKGNILERFSAQQFPDLHSELNLSSLELGDSALYFCASSLPGASGRRNEQFFGPGTRLTVL.

The genes are TRBV5-5 and TRBJ1-2, with 9 bases identical to TRBD1. V was clipped by 0 bases and J by 10 bases; unmatched bases: 7. CDR1 and CDR2 from the germline V gene are SGHKS and YYEKEE (reference sequence). The CDR3 has 14 residues. CDR3: CASSLGGQGVDYTF. In nucleotides, the CDR3 is TGTGCCAGCAGCTTGGGGGGACAGGGTGTGGACTACACCTTC. The variable domain in full, completed from reference TRBV5-5 and TRBJ1-2, reads DAGVTQSPTHLIKTRGQQVTLRCSPISGHKSVSWYQQVLGQGPQFIFQYYEKEERGRGNFPDRFSARQFPNYSSELNVNALLLGDSALYLCASSLGGQGVDYTFGSGTRLTVV.

The genes are TRBV5-3 and TRBJ2-1; 8 positions match TRBD2. TRBV5-3 is an open reading frame, and its role is uncertain. This CDR3 comprises 16 residues. J gave up 9 bases and V 0 bases, and 11 bases lay outside the gene matches. CDR3 sequence reads: CARSLAWRGALGEQFF. CDR3 bases: TGTGCCAGAAGCTTGGCCTGGCGGGGGGCTTTAGGTGAGCAGTTCTTC.

The chain has TRBV19 and TRBJ2-6; 9 bases align to TRBD1. The CDR3 length is 18 residues. Germline V CDR1 and CDR2: LNHDA, SQIVND (reference sequence). Unmatched junction bases numbered 7, after V lost 4 bases and J lost 0 bases. The CDR3 DNA is TGTGCCAGTAGTACCCGGGACAGGGCCAGCTCTGGGGCCAACGTCCTGACTTTC. Its protein product is CASSTRDRASSGANVLTF.

This chain connects TRBV7-9 to TRBJ1-1; the match to TRBD1 covers 8 bases. This CDR3 region has 19 residues. Per the germline V gene, CDR1 is SEHNR and CDR2 is FQNEAQ (reference sequence). Trimming cost V 5 bases and J 2 bases; bases outside gene matches: 19. CDR3 sequence reads: CASSAIPGTDRGPNTEAFF. In nucleotides, the CDR3 is TGTGCCAGCAGCGCAATCCCAGGGACAGACAGGGGACCTAACACTGAAGCTTTCTTT.

V gene TRBV6-5 combines with J gene TRBJ1-6; D is possibly TRBD1 (6 bases). Germline V lookup: CDR1 MNHEY, CDR2 SVGAGI. The CDR3 has 15 residues. V lost 5 bases, J lost 6 bases, and 14 bases lay in between. The CDR3, as DNA: TGTGCCAGCAGTACAGACAGGATGGGTAATTCACCCCTCCACTTT. Amino acid sequence: CASSTDRMGNSPLHF.